This T cell receptor (beta chain) was documented in a study of T cell changes during pregnancy in multiple sclerosis (dated by TCRdb to about 2019). Background for the entire study: The study examined how the T cell repertoire changed over the course of pregnancy in women with multiple sclerosis.

As to this clone: Its antigen has not been determined. It has no much larger one-base neighbor in the sample; base qualities were not kept.

Preparation of the library involved the immunoSEQ multiplex PCR assay. In its TCRdb copy, this immuneACCESS table keeps in-frame sequences only and misses some clones. Where compared with another copy, unresolved V genes explain less than half of these, and the others have no known cause. In all, the sample holds roughly 72,000 clones, and 89% of those were seen once. The ten largest account for roughly 0.9% of the sample. V is clipped by 2 bases and J by 6 bases, and the sequence between their germline boundaries is 14 bases long. The germline V gene encodes CDR1 MNHEY and CDR2 SVGAGI. The CDR3 spans 15 residues, from the cysteine through the phenylalanine. Just CDR3 DNA is preserved here, 45 bases in frame from base 1.

Sequenced here: peripheral blood, sampled in the first trimester of pregnancy. Rearrangement joined TRBV6-5 to TRBJ2-1, and perhaps TRBD2 as D gene, on 6 matching bases. The clonotype was recovered from a female donor in good health, enrolled as a control in a pregnancy study. The base sequence is TGTGCCAGCAGTTACACGCCGCGGGGAATCAATGAGCAGTTCTTC. Translated, it reads CASSYTPRGINEQFF.